What follows are 27 T cell receptor beta chains derived from one specimen sequenced in a study of early T cells in non-severe SARS-CoV-2 infection. TCRdb re-called the 5' RACE reads with MiXCR, one entry per CDR3 protein. The profile shows under 65,000 distinct CDR3 sequences, 9.5% to 15% of them singletons. Sequenced input: whole blood. The receptors here all came from an adult who was a healthcare worker with PCR-confirmed SARS-CoV-2 infection or an uninfected control (not recorded which).

This clonotype was seen more than once but under ten times. The chain recombines TRBV4-2 with TRBJ2-7; tentative D call: TRBD2 (5 bases). The germline V gene has CDR1 LGHNA and CDR2 YNFKEQ. CDR3 length equals 15 residues. The V and J ends lost 0 bases and 0 bases respectively, with 9 bases between them. Here the CDR3 reads CASSQEDSSSYEQYF. DNA for the CDR3: TGTGCCAGCAGCCAAGAGGACTCCTCCTCCTACGAGCAGTACTTC.

This clonotype was detected only a few times. The chain uses TRBV6-5 and TRBJ2-3; the match to TRBD2 covers 8 bases. The length of the CDR3 is 15 residues. Germline lookup yields CDR1 MNHEY and CDR2 SVGAGI. Losses at the gene ends were 5 bases for V and 3 bases for J; bases not matched to a gene: 7. CDR3 protein: CASSKAGVGTDTQYF. CDR3 nucleotides: TGTGCCAGCAGTAAAGCGGGAGTAGGGACAGATACGCAGTATTTT.

This clonotype was recorded at least ten times. The chain carries TRBV20-1 and TRBJ2-7, with 11 bases aligning to TRBD2. The CDR3 totals 14 residues. The J segment lost 5 bases and the V segment lost 0 bases, leaving 3 bases of the junction unmatched. Germline V gene lookup returns CDR1 DFQATT and CDR2 SNEGSKA (reference sequence). CDR3 coding DNA: TGCAGTGCTAGAGATCCACTAGCGGGAGACGAGCAGTACTTC. Its protein is CSARDPLAGDEQYF.

This clonotype was recorded many times. The chain is built from TRBV7-8 and TRBJ2-1, with unresolved D. The CDR3 extends over 11 amino acids. Germline V gene sequence: CDR1 SGHVS, CDR2 FQNEAQ. The ends were cut back, 1 base at V and 15 bases at J, with 10 bases in the middle. CDR3 nucleotides: TGTGCCAGCAGCTTAGATGAGTGTCTGTTCTTC. Translated, it gives CASSLDECLFF.

This clonotype was seen more than once but under ten times. V usage is TRBV3-1 and J usage is TRBJ1-1; TRBD1 might be the D (5 bases). The CDR3 has 17 residues. Germline CDR1 LGHDT, CDR2 YNNKEL (reference sequence). The V and J ends lost 1 base and 2 bases respectively, with 17 bases between them. The CDR3: CASSQGTWGEKNTEAFF. CDR3 nucleotides: TGTGCCAGCAGCCAAGGGACATGGGGGGAAAAAAACACTGAAGCTTTCTTT.

V usage is TRBV7-9 and J usage is TRBJ2-4; TRBD1 matches at 7 bases. The CDR3 runs 16 residues. The ends lost 2 bases at V and 0 bases at J; junction bases unmatched: 4. Per the germline V gene, CDR1 is SEHNR and CDR2 is FQNEAQ (reference sequence). The CDR3 DNA reads as TGTGCCAGCAGCTTACGACAGGGTCTAGCCAAAAACATTCAGTACTTC. Translated, it gives CASSLRQGLAKNIQYF.

There are many counts of this clonotype. This sequence joins TRBV9 and TRBJ2-1, with a tentative D call TRBD1 (6 bases). Germline CDR1 reads SGDLS; CDR2 reads YYNGEE. V was pared by 0 bases and J by 6 bases, with 10 bases between. This CDR3 has 14 amino acids. The DNA of the CDR3 is TGTGCCAGCAGCGTAGAGTTAGGGGGCAATGAGCAGTTCTTC. It specifies CASSVELGGNEQFF.

In this sample, this clonotype turned up a few times. The CDR3 DNA follows: TGCGCCAGCAGCCCCGGGACACGCTACGAGCAGTACTTC. It encodes CASSPGTRYEQYF. The rearrangement uses TRBV5-1 and TRBJ2-7, with D possibly being TRBD1 (6 bases). Germline CDR1 is SGHRS and CDR2 is YFSETQ. CDR3 length equals 13 residues. V lost 4 bases and J lost 3, with 11 bases in between.

This clonotype has a count of ten or more. The chain employs TRBV7-6 and TRBJ2-3; D is unresolved. Per germline, CDR1 SGHVS and CDR2 FNYEAQ. The V and J ends lost 5 bases and 0 bases respectively, with 15 bases between them. The CDR3 consists of 16 residues. The CDR3 reads CASSPSSTTSTDTQYF. The CDR3 DNA reads as TGTGCCAGCAGCCCGTCCTCGACCACTAGCACAGATACGCAGTATTTT.

The chain recombines TRBV7-2 with TRBJ2-1; 8 bases map to TRBD2. The CDR3 spans 16 residues. Germline assignment: CDR1 SGHTA and CDR2 FQGNSA. Germline trimming cut 6 bases from V and 5 bases from J; bases unmatched to any gene: 12. The CDR3 nucleotides read TGTGCCAGCAGTCTTAGTCGATCAGCGGGGGACAATGAGCAGTTCTTC. Its protein is CASSLSRSAGDNEQFF.

The rearrangement uses TRBV12-3 or TRBV12-4 and TRBJ1-3, with D possibly matching TRBD1 (6 bases). Trimming pared 7 bases from V and 4 bases from J, leaving 14 bases between. This CDR3 is built from 14 residues. In DNA form, the CDR3 reads TGTGCCAGCACCCCTGGGGGCCACGGAAACACCATATATTTT. It translates to CASTPGGHGNTIYF.

This clonotype was detected many times. The chain uses TRBV19 and TRBJ2-2, with 7 bases that match TRBD1. Losses at the gene ends were 6 bases for V and 5 bases for J; bases not matched to a gene: 6. The CDR3 runs 14 residues. Germline V gene sequence: CDR1 LNHDA, CDR2 SQIVND (reference sequence). CDR3 nucleotides: TGTGCCAGTAGCCGACAGGGTGGAACCGGGGAGCTGTTTTTT. As protein: CASSRQGGTGELFF.

This clonotype has ten or more counts. V and J are TRBV28 and TRBJ2-3; 13 positions match TRBD2. This CDR3 is built from 16 residues. V trimming: 3 bases; J trimming: 4 bases; junction bases outside the gene matches: 4. CDR1 is MDHEN and CDR2 is SYDVKM in the germline V gene. In DNA form, the CDR3 reads TGTGCCAGCAGTTTGACTAGCGGGAGGTATCCAGATACGCAGTATTTT. Translation gives CASSLTSGRYPDTQYF.

This clonotype was detected ten times or more. This chain links TRBV20-1 with TRBJ2-1; the match to TRBD2 covers 10 bases. CDR3 length: 14 amino acids. Germline V gene sequence: CDR1 DFQATT, CDR2 SNEGSKA (reference sequence). Unmatched junction bases numbered 1, after V lost 0 bases and J lost 5 bases. The CDR3 protein is CSARDLAGDNEQFF. CDR3 nucleotides: TGCAGTGCTAGAGATCTAGCGGGGGACAATGAGCAGTTCTTC.

This clonotype was seen ten or more times. V usage is TRBV11-3 and J usage is TRBJ2-3; the match to TRBD2 covers 9 bases. Trimming removed 5 bases from V and 2 bases from J; junction bases left unmatched: 8. The CDR3 contains 16 residues. Germline assignment: CDR1 SGHNT and CDR2 YENEEA. Here the CDR3 reads CASSPGSGRPTDTQYF. CDR3 bases: TGTGCCAGCAGCCCCGGTAGCGGGAGACCCACAGATACGCAGTATTTT.

This clonotype was counted many times. The chain combines TRBV12-3 or TRBV12-4 with TRBJ1-5; D unresolved. Trimming pared 5 bases from V and 1 base from J, leaving 15 bases between. The CDR3 extends over 16 amino acids. CDR3 nucleotide sequence: TGTGCCAGCAGTCCCTCCATGAGTAGCAGCAATCAGCCCCAGCATTTT. It is translated as CASSPSMSSSNQPQHF.

This clonotype was recorded many times. The chain joins TRBV18 to TRBJ1-1, with 9 bases identical to TRBD1. This CDR3 contains 17 residues. V lost 0 bases and J lost 0; bases outside the gene matches: 5. Looked up from germline, CDR1 is KGHSH and CDR2 is LQKENI. The CDR3 region is CASSPPDRGFMNTEAFF. The CDR3 DNA reads as TGTGCCAGCTCACCACCGGACAGGGGCTTTATGAACACTGAAGCTTTCTTT.

The rearrangement joins TRBV20-1 to TRBJ2-7; 8 positions match TRBD2. CDR1 is DFQATT, CDR2 SNEGSKA, per germline (reference sequence). CDR3 length equals 12 residues. The trim removed 1 base at V and 6 bases at J, leaving 2 bases unmatched. CDR3 region: CSARGLAGEQYF. CDR3 sequence (DNA): TGCAGTGCTAGAGGGCTAGCGGGCGAGCAGTACTTC.

A few counts support this clonotype. The J gene is TRBJ1-1, the V gene TRBV12-3 or TRBV12-4; D ambiguous. V was pared by 1 base and J by 8 bases, with 11 bases between. The CDR3 is 13 amino acids. CDR3 DNA: TGTGCCAGCAGTTTAGGGGAGGAGTTAGAAGCTTTCTTT. Translation gives CASSLGEELEAFF.

This clonotype was detected ten times or more. The CDR3 DNA reads TGTGCCAGCAGCTTAGGGACAGAGCAGTTCTTC. It specifies CASSLGTEQFF. The chain uses TRBV11-2 and TRBJ2-1, with a weak D call TRBD1 (5 bases). CDR3 length: 11 residues. V was pared by 1 base and J by 10 bases, with 5 bases between. Germline-derived CDR1 and CDR2 are SGHAT and FQNNGV.

The chain employs TRBV3-1 and TRBJ1-4; D unclear. Deletions cut 0 bases from V and 0 bases from J, with 14 bases between. The CDR3 sequence is 18 residues long. Germline V gives CDR1 LGHDT, CDR2 YNNKEL (reference sequence). The CDR3 is CASSQETKVAATNEKLFF. The CDR3 DNA sequence: TGTGCCAGCAGCCAAGAGACTAAAGTGGCCGCAACTAATGAAAAACTGTTTTTT.

This clonotype was detected a few times. V gene TRBV20-1 combines with J gene TRBJ1-4, with a possible D match to TRBD1 (6 bases). This CDR3 has 15 residues. Trimming left V 3 bases short and J 2 bases short, with 13 bases between. Germline V gene lookup returns CDR1 DFQATT and CDR2 SNEGSKA (reference sequence). The CDR3 nucleotides read TGCAGTGCTAGCCTTAGGGGGGCGACTAATGAAAAACTGTTTTTT. Amino acid sequence: CSASLRGATNEKLFF.

The J gene is TRBJ1-2, the V gene TRBV9; TRBD1 aligns across 8 bases. In germline, CDR1 is SGDLS, CDR2 YYNGEE. After removal of 3 bases from V and 6 bases from J, the junction contained 4 bases not matched to a gene. The CDR3 length is 13 residues. The CDR3 DNA follows: TGTGCCAGCAGCGCTGGACAGGGCGATGGCTACACCTTC. This encodes CASSAGQGDGYTF.

This clonotype has more than one count but fewer than ten. The chain carries TRBV6-5 and TRBJ1-1, with D unclear. Trimming shortened V by 6 bases and J by 1 base, and 15 bases separated the two germline ends. Germline assignment: CDR1 MNHEY and CDR2 SVGAGI. This CDR3 is built from 15 residues. CDR3 nucleotides: TGTGCCAGCAGCCCCGGGGTGAATAAGAACACTGAAGCTTTCTTT. Translated: CASSPGVNKNTEAFF.

This chain joins TRBV3-1 and TRBJ1-1; a weak D match, TRBD1 (5 bases). The CDR3 is 13 amino acids. Germline V gene lookup returns CDR1 LGHDT and CDR2 YNNKEL (reference sequence). V was clipped by 6 bases and J by 1 base, with 9 bases between them. In nucleotides, the CDR3 is TGTGCCAGCAGGTTAGACAGGAACACTGAAGCTTTCTTT. Residues: CASRLDRNTEAFF.

This clonotype has a handful of counts. V and J are TRBV28 and TRBJ2-5; D is unclear. CDR1 and CDR2 (germline): MDHEN, SYDVKM. Trimming removed 3 bases from V and 1 base from J, with 3 bases in between. This CDR3 spans 12 amino acids. CDR3 DNA: TGTGCCAGCAGTTTGACCCAAGAGACCCAGTACTTC. Protein: CASSLTQETQYF.

The sample holds many counts of this clonotype. The rearrangement joins TRBV29-1 to TRBJ2-1; 10 nucleotides align to TRBD2. The V segment lost 7 bases and the J segment 8 bases; nucleotides outside the gene matches: 5. Looked up from germline, CDR1 is SQVTM and CDR2 is ANQGSEA. This CDR3 spans 12 amino acids. The DNA of the CDR3 is TGCAGCGCCTCTAGCGGGAGCGATGAGCAGTTCTTC. Protein: CSASSGSDEQFF.